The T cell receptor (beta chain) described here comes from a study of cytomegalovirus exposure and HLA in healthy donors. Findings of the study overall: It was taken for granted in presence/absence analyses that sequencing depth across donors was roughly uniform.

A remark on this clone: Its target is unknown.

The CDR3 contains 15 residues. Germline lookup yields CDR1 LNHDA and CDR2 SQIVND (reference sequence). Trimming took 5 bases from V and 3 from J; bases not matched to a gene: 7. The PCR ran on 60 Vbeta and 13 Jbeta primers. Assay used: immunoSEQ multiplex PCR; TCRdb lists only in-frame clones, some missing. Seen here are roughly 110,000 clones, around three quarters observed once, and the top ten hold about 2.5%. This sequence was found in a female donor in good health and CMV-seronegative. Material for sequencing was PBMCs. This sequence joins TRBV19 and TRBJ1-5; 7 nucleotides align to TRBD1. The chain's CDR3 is CASSARDSFNQPQHF. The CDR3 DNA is TGTGCCAGTAGTGCCCGGGACAGCTTCAATCAGCCCCAGCATTTT.